This T cell receptor (beta chain) was found in a study of cytomegalovirus exposure and HLA in healthy donors. Study-wide points: Analysis performed later found 15,000 or so TCR beta sequences associated with HLA alleles at 0.05 false discovery rate. It is likely that the observed cluster of highly shared sequence variants was a sequencing artifact.

The PCR ran on 60 Vbeta and 13 Jbeta primers. This table comes from immunoSEQ multiplex PCR, and its TCRdb copy is limited to in-frame clones, with some not included. The sample shows roughly 230,000 clones, 70% to 90% of them seen only once. The CDR3 runs to 17 residues. V gave up 3 bases and J gave up 0 bases, with 13 bases separating them. Germline CDR1 SGHNT, CDR2 YYREEE (reference sequence). A note on this clone: Its antigen is as yet unknown.

Sample: PBMCs. The sequence derives from a girl aged 2-10 years in good health and CMV-seronegative. The rearrangement uses TRBV5-4 and TRBJ1-6; D uncertain. The CDR3 spells CASSSSTPSSYNSPLHF. DNA for the CDR3: TGTGCCAGCAGCTCATCGACTCCGAGCTCCTATAATTCACCCCTCCACTTT.